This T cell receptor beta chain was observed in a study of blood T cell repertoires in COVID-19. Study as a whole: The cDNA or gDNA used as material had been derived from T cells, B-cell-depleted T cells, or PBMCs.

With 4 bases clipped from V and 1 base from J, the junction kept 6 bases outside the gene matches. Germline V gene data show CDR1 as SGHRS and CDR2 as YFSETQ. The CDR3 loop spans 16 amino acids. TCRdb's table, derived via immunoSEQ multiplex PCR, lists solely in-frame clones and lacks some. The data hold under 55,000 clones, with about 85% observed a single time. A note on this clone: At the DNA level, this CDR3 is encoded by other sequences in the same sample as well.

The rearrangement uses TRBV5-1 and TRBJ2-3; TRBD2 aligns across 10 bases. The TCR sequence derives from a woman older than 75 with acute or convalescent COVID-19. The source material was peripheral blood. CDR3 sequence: CASSLRGLAGTDTQYF. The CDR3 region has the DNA TGCGCCAGCAGCCTTCGAGGACTAGCGGGCACAGATACGCAGTATTTT.